The rows below give T cell receptor beta chains drawn from one sample of a study of T cell responses to AZD1222 COVID-19 vaccine. Clones were read by immunoSEQ multiplex PCR, and TCRdb kept only the in-frame ones, dropping some. The sample lists 90,000 to 95,000 clones; about 88% were seen once. The sample here was peripheral blood, taken on day 0 of AZD1222 vaccination. Source of these receptors: an adult in good health. Both conserved end residues are part of each CDR3. A D gene is named only where the DNA matches it firmly. Not all rows give a size; the values are once, few, many and, for expanded clones, a class.

len	d_gene	v_gene	j_gene	abundance	CDR3nt	CDR3aa
15	TRBD1	TRBV3-1/TRBV3-2	TRBJ1-1	.	TGTGCCAGCAGCCAAGGGACAGGGATTAACACTGAAGCTTTCTTT	CASSQGTGINTEAFF
15	.	TRBV5-4	TRBJ2-5	.	TGTGCCAGCAGCTTGGACAGGCCCAATCAAGAGACCCAGTACTTC	CASSLDRPNQETQYF
14	.	TRBV10-3	TRBJ2-7	.	TGTGCCATCAGTGACGCCGGATCCTCCTACGAGCAGTACTTC	CAISDAGSSYEQYF
12	.	TRBV29-1	TRBJ1-2	.	TGCAGCGTTCGGGCCCAGGACTATGGCTACACCTTC	CSVRAQDYGYTF
16	TRBD2	TRBV7-2	TRBJ2-3	.	TGTGCCAGCAGCTTCCGGCGGGGGGGTGGGTCAGATACGCAGTATTTT	CASSFRRGGGSDTQYF
13	TRBD1	TRBV18	TRBJ2-7	.	TGTGCCAGCTCACCGACAGGGCTCGGCGAGCAGTACTTC	CASSPTGLGEQYF
15	.	TRBV27	TRBJ1-3	once	TGTGCCAGCAGTTCGGACTTTACTTCTGGAAACACCATATATTTT	CASSSDFTSGNTIYF
14	.	TRBV4-2	TRBJ1-4	.	TGTGCCAGCAGCCAAGCGGCAGGGGACGAAAAACTGTTTTTT	CASSQAAGDEKLFF
15	TRBD1	TRBV7-3	TRBJ1-1	.	TGTGCCAGCAGCAGGACAGGGGGCGCGAACACTGAAGCTTTCTTT	CASSRTGGANTEAFF
15	.	TRBV19	TRBJ1-1	.	TGTGCCAGTAGGGGTGACGGAAGACGGCGGACTGAAGCTTTCTTT	CASRGDGRRRTEAFF